These T cell receptor beta chains were read from a single sample in a study of blood T cell repertoires in COVID-19. Repertoires were generated with immunoSEQ multiplex PCR, while TCRdb's copy carries only in-frame clones and drops some. Altogether roughly 250,000 clones are present, 87% being singletons, with the ten largest covering around 6%. Sequenced sample: PBMCs or T cells enriched from blood (not recorded which). The receptors originated from a woman in her 30s with acute COVID-19. Each CDR3 is given with its conserved first and last residue. Each record gives: V gene, J gene, clone size, D gene, CDR3 protein, CDR3 DNA. A D gene is named only where the DNA matches it firmly. The listing skips clone size in some rows; elsewhere it reads once, few, many or a size class.

TRBV29-1	TRBJ2-2	once	NA	CSAGTDISVSSTGELFF	TGCAGCGCTGGAACAGACATTTCGGTCTCGAGCACCGGGGAGCTGTTTTTT
TRBV7-6	TRBJ1-2	NA	NA	CASSLAPNTISQRRYGYTF	TGTGCCAGCAGCTTAGCGCCTAACACCATATCCCAACGGCGGTATGGCTACACCTTC
TRBV27	TRBJ2-3	once	NA	CASSLGDTQYF	TGTGCCAGCAGTCTCGGGGATACGCAGTATTTT
TRBV28	TRBJ1-1	few	TRBD1	CASRGQGVNTEAFF	TGTGCCAGCAGGGGCCAGGGGGTGAACACTGAAGCTTTCTTT
TRBV7-3	TRBJ2-3	NA	TRBD2	CASSPRTSGRGSDTQYF	TGTGCCAGCAGCCCCCGGACTAGCGGGAGAGGCTCAGATACGCAGTATTTT
TRBV7-2	TRBJ2-3	NA	TRBD1	CASSNRDRGFGDTQYF	TGTGCCAGCAGCAACCGGGACAGGGGGTTTGGAGATACGCAGTATTTT
TRBV6-1	TRBJ2-1	NA	TRBD1	CASSDLGQRFNEQFF	TGTGCCAGCAGTGACCTGGGACAGCGATTCAATGAGCAGTTCTTC
TRBV5-1	TRBJ1-1	NA	NA	CASSLGLGGDTEAFF	TGCGCCAGCAGCTTGGGTCTCGGGGGAGACACTGAAGCTTTCTTT
TRBV5-5	TRBJ1-2	few	NA	CASCPRGLYGYTF	TGTGCCAGCTGCCCCAGGGGCCTCTATGGCTACACCTTC
TRBV15	TRBJ1-6	NA	NA	CATSTEWGGNSPLHF	TGTGCCACCAGCACCGAGTGGGGAGGTAATTCACCCCTCCACTTT
TRBV6-1	TRBJ1-4	NA	TRBD1	CASSALWQGAPEREKLFF	TGTGCCAGCAGTGCCCTGTGGCAGGGGGCGCCTGAACGGGAAAAACTGTTTTTT
TRBV6-5	TRBJ1-5	few	TRBD1	CASRGQGNQPQHF	TGTGCCAGCAGAGGACAGGGCAATCAGCCCCAGCATTTT
TRBV19	TRBJ2-6	once	NA	CASSIEGAGANVLTF	TGTGCCAGTAGTATAGAAGGGGCCGGGGCCAACGTCCTGACTTTC
TRBV7-9	TRBJ1-4	NA	TRBD1	CASSPRPGGLGEKLFF	TGTGCCAGCAGCCCAAGACCAGGGGGCCTGGGGGAAAAACTGTTTTTT
TRBV12-3/TRBV12-4	TRBJ2-5	NA	TRBD1	CASSMDRVETQYF	TGTGCCAGCAGTATGGACAGGGTGGAGACCCAGTACTTC
TRBV10-1	TRBJ1-2	NA	NA	CASSVTWLPYTF	TGCGCCAGCAGTGTCACGTGGCTCCCCTACACCTTC
TRBV2	TRBJ2-5	NA	NA	CASSFRRQETQYF	TGTGCCAGCAGTTTTCGCAGACAAGAGACCCAGTACTTC
TRBV2	TRBJ1-5	few	NA	CASRGIRGPNQPQHF	TGTGCCAGCAGAGGGATCAGGGGACCCAATCAGCCCCAGCATTTT
TRBV28	TRBJ1-1	NA	TRBD1	CASSGRAGGNTEAFF	TGTGCCAGCTCCGGGAGGGCAGGGGGGAACACTGAAGCTTTCTTT
TRBV5-4	TRBJ2-7	NA	TRBD2	CASSPTSGGNYEQYF	TGTGCCAGCAGTCCGACTAGCGGGGGGAACTACGAGCAGTACTTC
TRBV6-4	TRBJ1-6	once	TRBD1	CASSEAGQGNSPLHF	TGTGCCAGCAGTGAGGCGGGACAGGGGAATTCACCCCTCCACTTT
TRBV10-3	TRBJ1-2	NA	TRBD1	CAIRGGTGGFGYTF	TGTGCCATCAGGGGCGGGACAGGGGGCTTTGGCTACACCTTC